This T cell receptor beta chain originates from a study of blood T cell repertoires in COVID-19. Only in-frame clones appear in the TCRdb table, and some are missing; sequencing was by immunoSEQ multiplex PCR. The sample lists a few hundred thousand clones, about 85% occurring once. There are 18 residues in the CDR3. Germline-derived CDR1 and CDR2 are SGHNT and YYREEE (reference sequence). J was trimmed by 7 bases and V by 3 bases; bases with no gene match: 16. The chain is built from TRBV5-4 and TRBJ1-4; 9 bases are a match to TRBD1. What was sequenced was PBMCs or T cells enriched from blood (not recorded which). The receptor's source is a woman between 55 and 75 years old who had recovered from COVID-19. CDR3 sequence: CASSYPGTGSGGVEKLFF. As DNA, the CDR3 is TGTGCCAGCAGCTATCCCGGGACAGGGTCGGGGGGGGTTGAAAAACTGTTTTTT.